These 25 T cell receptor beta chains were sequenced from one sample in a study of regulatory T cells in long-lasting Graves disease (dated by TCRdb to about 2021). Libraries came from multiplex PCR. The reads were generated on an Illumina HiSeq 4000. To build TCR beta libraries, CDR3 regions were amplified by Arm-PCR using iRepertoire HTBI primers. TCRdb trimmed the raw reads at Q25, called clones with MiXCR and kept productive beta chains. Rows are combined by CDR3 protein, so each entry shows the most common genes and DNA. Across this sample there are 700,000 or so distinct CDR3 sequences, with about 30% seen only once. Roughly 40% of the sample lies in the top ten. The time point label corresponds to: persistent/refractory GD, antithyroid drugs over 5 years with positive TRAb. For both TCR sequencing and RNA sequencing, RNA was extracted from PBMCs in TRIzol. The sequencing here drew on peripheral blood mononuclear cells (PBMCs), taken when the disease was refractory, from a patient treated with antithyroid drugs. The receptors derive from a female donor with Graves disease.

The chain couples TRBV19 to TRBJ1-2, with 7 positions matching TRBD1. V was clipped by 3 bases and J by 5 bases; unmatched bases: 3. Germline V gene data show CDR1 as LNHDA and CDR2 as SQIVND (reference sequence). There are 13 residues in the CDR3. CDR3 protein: CASSMGQSYGYTF. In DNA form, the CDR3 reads TGTGCCAGTAGTATGGGACAGTCTTATGGCTACACCTTC.

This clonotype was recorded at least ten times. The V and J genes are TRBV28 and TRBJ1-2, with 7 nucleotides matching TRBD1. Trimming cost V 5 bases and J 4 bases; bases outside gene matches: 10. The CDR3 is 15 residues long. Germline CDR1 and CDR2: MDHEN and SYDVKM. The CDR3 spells CASSDRQGHIYGYTF. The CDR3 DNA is TGTGCCAGCAGTGATAGACAGGGACATATCTATGGCTACACCTTC.

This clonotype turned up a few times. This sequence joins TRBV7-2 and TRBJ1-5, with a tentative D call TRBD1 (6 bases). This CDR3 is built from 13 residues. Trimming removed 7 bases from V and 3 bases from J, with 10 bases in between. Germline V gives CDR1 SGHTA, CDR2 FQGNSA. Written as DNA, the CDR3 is TGTGCCAGCACCTGGACAGTCAATCAGCCCCAGCATTTT. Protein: CASTWTVNQPQHF.

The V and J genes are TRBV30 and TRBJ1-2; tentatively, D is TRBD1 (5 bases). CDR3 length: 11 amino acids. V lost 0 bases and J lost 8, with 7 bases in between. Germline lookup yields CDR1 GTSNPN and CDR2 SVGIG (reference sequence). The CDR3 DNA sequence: TGTGCCTGGAGTGTCCAGGGCGGCTACACCTTC. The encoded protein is CAWSVQGGYTF.

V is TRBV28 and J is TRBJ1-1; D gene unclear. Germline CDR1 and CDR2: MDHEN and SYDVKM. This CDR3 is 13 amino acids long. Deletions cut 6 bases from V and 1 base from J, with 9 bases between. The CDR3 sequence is CASRPSENTEAFF. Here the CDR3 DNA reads TGTGCCAGCAGGCCTTCGGAGAACACTGAAGCTTTCTTT.

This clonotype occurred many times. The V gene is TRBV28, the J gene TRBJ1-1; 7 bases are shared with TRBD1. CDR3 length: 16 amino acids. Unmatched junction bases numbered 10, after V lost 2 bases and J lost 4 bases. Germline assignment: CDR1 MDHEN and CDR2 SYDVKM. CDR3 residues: CASSLGRDSWTTEAFF. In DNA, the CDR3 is TGTGCCAGCAGTTTAGGCAGGGACAGTTGGACCACTGAAGCTTTCTTT.

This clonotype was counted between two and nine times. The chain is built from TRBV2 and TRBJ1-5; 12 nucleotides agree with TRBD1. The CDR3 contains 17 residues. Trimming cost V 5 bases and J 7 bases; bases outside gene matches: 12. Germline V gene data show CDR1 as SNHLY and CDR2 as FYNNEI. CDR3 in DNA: TGTGCCAGCAGTCCTCCGGGACAGGGGGCCTTCATGCAGCCCCAGCATTTT. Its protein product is CASSPPGQGAFMQPQHF.

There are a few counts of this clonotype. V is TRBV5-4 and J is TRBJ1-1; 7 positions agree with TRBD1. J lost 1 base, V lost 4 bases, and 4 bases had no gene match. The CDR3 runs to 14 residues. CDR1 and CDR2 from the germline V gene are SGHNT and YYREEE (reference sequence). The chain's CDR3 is CASSTTGRNTEAFF. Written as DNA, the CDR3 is TGTGCCAGCAGCACGACAGGGAGGAACACTGAAGCTTTCTTT.

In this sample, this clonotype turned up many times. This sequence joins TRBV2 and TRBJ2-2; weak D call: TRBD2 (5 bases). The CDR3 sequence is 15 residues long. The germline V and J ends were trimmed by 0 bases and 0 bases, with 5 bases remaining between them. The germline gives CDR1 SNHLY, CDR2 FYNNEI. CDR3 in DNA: TGTGCCAGCAGTGAAGCGGGAGCGAACACCGGGGAGCTGTTTTTT. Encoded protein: CASSEAGANTGELFF.

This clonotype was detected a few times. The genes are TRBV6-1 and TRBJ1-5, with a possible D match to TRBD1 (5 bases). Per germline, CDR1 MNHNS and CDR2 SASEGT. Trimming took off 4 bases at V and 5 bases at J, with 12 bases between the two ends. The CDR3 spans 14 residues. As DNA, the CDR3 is TGTGCCAGCAGTGGACAGCGGGGATATCAGCCCCAGCATTTT. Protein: CASSGQRGYQPQHF.

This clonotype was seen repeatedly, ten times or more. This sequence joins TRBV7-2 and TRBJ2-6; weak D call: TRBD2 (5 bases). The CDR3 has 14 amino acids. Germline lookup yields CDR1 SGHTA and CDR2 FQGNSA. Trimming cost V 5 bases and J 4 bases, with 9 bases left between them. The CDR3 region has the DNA TGTGCCAGCAGCCCAGCGGACGGGGCCAACGTCCTGACTTTC. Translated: CASSPADGANVLTF.

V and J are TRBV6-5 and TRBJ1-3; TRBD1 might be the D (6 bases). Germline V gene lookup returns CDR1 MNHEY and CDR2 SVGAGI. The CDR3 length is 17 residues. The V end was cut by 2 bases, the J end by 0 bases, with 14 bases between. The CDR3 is CASSYLGGALSGNTIYF. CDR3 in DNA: TGTGCCAGCAGTTACCTTGGGGGGGCCCTCTCTGGAAACACCATATATTTT.

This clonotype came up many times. The CDR3 DNA sequence: TGTGCCAGCTCGGTAGCTTCCTACGAGCAGTACTTC. Amino acid sequence: CASSVASYEQYF. The chain has TRBV2 and TRBJ2-7; D unresolved. Trimming pared 8 bases from V and 1 base from J, leaving 9 bases between. Germline V CDR1 and CDR2: SNHLY, FYNNEI. The CDR3 loop spans 12 amino acids.

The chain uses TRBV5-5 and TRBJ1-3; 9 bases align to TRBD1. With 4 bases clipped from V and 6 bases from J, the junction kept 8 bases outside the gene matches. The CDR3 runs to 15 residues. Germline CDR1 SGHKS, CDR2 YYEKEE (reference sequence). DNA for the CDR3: TGTGCCAGCAGCCGAGACAGGGGGGACGAAAACACCATATATTTT. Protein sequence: CASSRDRGDENTIYF.

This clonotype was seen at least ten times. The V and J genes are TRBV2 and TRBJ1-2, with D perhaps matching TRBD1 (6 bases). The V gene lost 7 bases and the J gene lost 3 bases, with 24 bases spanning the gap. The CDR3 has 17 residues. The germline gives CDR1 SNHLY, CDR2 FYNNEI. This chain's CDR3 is CASTRRPPGQSYYGYTF. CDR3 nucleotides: TGTGCCAGCACCCGACGTCCACCGGGACAATCCTACTATGGCTACACCTTC.

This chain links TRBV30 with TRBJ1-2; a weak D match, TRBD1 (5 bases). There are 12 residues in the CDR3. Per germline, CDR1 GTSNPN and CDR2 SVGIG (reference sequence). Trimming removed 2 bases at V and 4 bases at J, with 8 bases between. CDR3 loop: CAWSKTVYGYTF. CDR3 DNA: TGTGCCTGGAGTAAGACAGTCTATGGCTACACCTTC.

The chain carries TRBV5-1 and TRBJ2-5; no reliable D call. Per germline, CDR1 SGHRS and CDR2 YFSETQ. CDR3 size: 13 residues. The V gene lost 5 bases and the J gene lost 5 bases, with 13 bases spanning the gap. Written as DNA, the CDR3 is TGCGCCAGCAGAGTTCTACAGTCGGAGACCCAGTACTTC. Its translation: CASRVLQSETQYF.

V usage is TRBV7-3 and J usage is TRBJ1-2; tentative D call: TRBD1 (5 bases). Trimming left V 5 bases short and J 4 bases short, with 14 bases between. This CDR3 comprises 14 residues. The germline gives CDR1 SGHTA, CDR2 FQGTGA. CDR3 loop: CASSPAGDFYGYTF. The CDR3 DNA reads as TGTGCCAGCAGCCCCGCTGGGGACTTCTATGGCTACACCTTC.

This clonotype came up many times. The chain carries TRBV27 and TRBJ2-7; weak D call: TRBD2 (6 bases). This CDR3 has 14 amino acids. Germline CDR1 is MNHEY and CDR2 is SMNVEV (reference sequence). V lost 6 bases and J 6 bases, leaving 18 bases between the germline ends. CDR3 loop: CASRRQGRGSEQYF. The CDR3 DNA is TGTGCCAGCAGACGCCAGGGACGGGGGAGCGAGCAGTACTTC.

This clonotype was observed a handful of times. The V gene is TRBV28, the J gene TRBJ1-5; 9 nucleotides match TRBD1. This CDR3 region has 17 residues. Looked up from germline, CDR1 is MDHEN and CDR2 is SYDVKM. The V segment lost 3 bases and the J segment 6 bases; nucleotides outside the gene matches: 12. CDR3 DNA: TGTGCCAGCAGTTTTTCAGGACAGGGGCCCCTCGGTCAGCCCCAGCATTTT. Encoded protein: CASSFSGQGPLGQPQHF.

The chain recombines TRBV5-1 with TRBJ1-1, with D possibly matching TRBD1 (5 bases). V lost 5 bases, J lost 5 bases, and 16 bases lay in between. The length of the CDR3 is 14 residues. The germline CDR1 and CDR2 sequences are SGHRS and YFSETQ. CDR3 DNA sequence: TGCGCCAGCAGACCAAGGTCAGGGTATACTGAAGCTTTCTTT. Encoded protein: CASRPRSGYTEAFF.

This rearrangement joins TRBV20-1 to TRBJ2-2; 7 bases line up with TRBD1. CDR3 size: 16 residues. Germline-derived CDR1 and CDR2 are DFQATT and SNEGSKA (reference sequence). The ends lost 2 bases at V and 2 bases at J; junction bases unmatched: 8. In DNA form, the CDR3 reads TGCAGTGCTAGAACAGGGGCTAGCCATAACACCGGGGAGCTGTTTTTT. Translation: CSARTGASHNTGELFF.

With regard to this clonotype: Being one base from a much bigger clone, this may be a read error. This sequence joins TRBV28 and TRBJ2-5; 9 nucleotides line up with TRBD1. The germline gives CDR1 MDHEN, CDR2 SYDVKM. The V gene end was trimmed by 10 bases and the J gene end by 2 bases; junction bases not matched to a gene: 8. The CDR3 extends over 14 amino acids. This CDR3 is CANSMTGGQETQYF. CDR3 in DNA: TGTGCCAACAGCATGACAGGGGGACAAGAGACCCAGTACTTC.

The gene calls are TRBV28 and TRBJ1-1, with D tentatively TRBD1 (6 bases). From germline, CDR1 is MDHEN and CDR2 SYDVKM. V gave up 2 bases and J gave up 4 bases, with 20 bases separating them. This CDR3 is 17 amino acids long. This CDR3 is CASSLLLSEGGGTEAFF. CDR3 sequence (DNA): TGTGCCAGCAGTTTACTGCTGTCCGAGGGGGGGGGCACTGAAGCTTTCTTT. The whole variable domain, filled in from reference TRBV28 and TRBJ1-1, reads DVKVTQSSRYLVKRTGEKVFLECVQDMDHENMFWYRQDPGLGLRLIYFSYDVKMKEKGDIPEGYSVSREKKERFSLILESASTNQTSMYLCASSLLLSEGGGTEAFFGQGTRLTVV.

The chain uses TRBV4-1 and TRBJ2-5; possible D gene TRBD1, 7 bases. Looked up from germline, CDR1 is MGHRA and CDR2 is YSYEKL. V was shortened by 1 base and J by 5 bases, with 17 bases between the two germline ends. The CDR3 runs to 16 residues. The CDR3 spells CASSQAPSAGGETQYF. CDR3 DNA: TGCGCCAGCAGCCAAGCCCCAAGCGCAGGGGGGGAGACCCAGTACTTC.